A selection of T cell receptor beta chains follows, all from one sample in a study of early T cells in non-severe SARS-CoV-2 infection. TCRdb recomputed calls from the 5' RACE reads with MiXCR, one row per CDR3 protein. The sample yields 50,000 to 65,000 distinct CDR3 sequences, about 11% seen once. The sequencing used whole blood, collected at baseline. Receptors originate from an adult who was a healthcare worker with PCR-confirmed SARS-CoV-2 infection or an uninfected control (not recorded which). CDR3s include the opening cysteine and the closing phenylalanine or tryptophan. A D gene is named only where the DNA matches it firmly. The listing skips clone size in some rows; elsewhere it reads once, few, many or a size class.

abundance,d_gene,j_gene,v_gene,CDR3nt,CDR3aa
many,TRBD2,TRBJ2-2,TRBV7-3,TGTGCCAGCAGCCCTCTCGGACTAGCGATCGGGGAGCTGTTTTTT,CASSPLGLAIGELFF
few,-,TRBJ1-1,TRBV11-2,TGTGCCAGCAGCCCCTCTATGAACACTGAAGCTTTCTTT,CASSPSMNTEAFF
-,-,TRBJ2-4,TRBV7-9,TGTGCCAGCAGCTTGGTCACCCTCAGGGGACCTACACTAGCCAAAAACATTCAGTACTTC,CASSLVTLRGPTLAKNIQYF
few,-,TRBJ2-7,TRBV28,TGTGCCAGCAGTCCGGTTACGAGCTCCTACGAGCAGTACTTC,CASSPVTSSYEQYF
-,-,TRBJ1-2,TRBV21-1,-,CASSSLWGPGNYGYTF
few,-,TRBJ2-2,TRBV9,TGTGCCAGCAGCGTAGTGGGCGGGCCAAGCAACACCGGGGAGCTGTTTTTT,CASSVVGGPSNTGELFF
few,-,TRBJ1-2,TRBV6-5,TGTGCCAGCAGGGAGGTCGGCTATGGCTACACCTTC,CASREVGYGYTF
-,-,TRBJ2-4,TRBV6-2/TRBV6-3,TGTGCCAGCAGCCCCGGGGAGAGAGCCAAAAACATTCAGTACTTC,CASSPGERAKNIQYF
-,TRBD2,TRBJ2-7,TRBV2,TGTGCCAGCACCACGGGAGGACTAGCGACGAGTGACGGTTACTTC,CASTTGGLATSDGYF
-,-,TRBJ1-1,TRBV12-3/TRBV12-4,TGTGCCAGCAGTTTACATCGGGGGCCCAACACTGAAGCTTTCTTT,CASSLHRGPNTEAFF
many,TRBD1,TRBJ1-1,TRBV12-3/TRBV12-4,TGTGCCAGCAGCCTCAGACAGGGGAGGGTAGATACTGAAGCTTTCTTT,CASSLRQGRVDTEAFF
few,-,TRBJ1-4,TRBV2,TGTGCCAGCAGCCGTGGGTCCCACGAAAAACTGTTTTTT,CASSRGSHEKLFF
-,-,TRBJ2-2,TRBV7-2,TGTGCCAGCAGCTTTGGCGGTGTCCCGAACACCGGGGAGCTGTTTTTT,CASSFGGVPNTGELFF
-,-,TRBJ2-5,TRBV5-4,TGTGCCAGCAGCCCTGGCTCCCGGGCGGAGGAGACCCAGTACTTC,CASSPGSRAEETQYF
few,-,TRBJ2-1,TRBV11-2,TGTGCCAGCCGCCGGGACGCCAACGAGCAGTTCTTC,CASRRDANEQFF
-,-,TRBJ2-3,TRBV3-1,TGTGCCAGCAGCGACCGTGGTACAGATACGCAGTATTTT,CASSDRGTDTQYF
-,-,TRBJ2-7,TRBV5-1,TGCGCCAGCAGCTCAACAACCTACGAGCAGTACTTC,CASSSTTYEQYF
few,TRBD1,TRBJ1-1,TRBV7-9,TGTGCCAGCAGCTTACCTGGACAGGCCGAAGCTTTCTTT,CASSLPGQAEAFF
-,-,TRBJ2-3,TRBV12-5,TGTGCTAGTGACACCCTGGTTGCGGATACGCAGTATTTT,CASDTLVADTQYF
few,-,TRBJ1-1,TRBV7-3,TGTGCCAGCAGCCCGGGAACCTACACTGAAGCTTTCTTT,CASSPGTYTEAFF
-,-,TRBJ2-6,TRBV5-5,TGTGCCAGCCCCTTGGGACCGGGGGTTGGGGCCAACGTCCTGACTTTC,CASPLGPGVGANVLTF
few,TRBD1,TRBJ1-2,TRBV6-5,TGTGCCAGCACCCTAATCCCGGGACAGTCTCCGGGGCTCTATGGCTACACCTTC,CASTLIPGQSPGLYGYTF
-,TRBD1,TRBJ2-7,TRBV20-1,TGCAGTGCTAGAGACACAGGGGCCTACGAGCAGTACTTC,CSARDTGAYEQYF
-,TRBD1,TRBJ2-7,TRBV5-4,TGTGCCAGCAGCCCTGGGACAGTGCGGGAGCAGTACTTC,CASSPGTVREQYF
-,-,TRBJ1-2,TRBV12-3/TRBV12-4,TGTGCCAGCAGTTATCAAGGACACCGTTTAAATGGCTACACCTTC,CASSYQGHRLNGYTF
few,-,TRBJ2-5,TRBV11-2,TGTGCCAGCAGCTTAGGCATAAATCTTGCTGCTGGTACAAGAGGGACCCAGTACTTC,CASSLGINLAAGTRGTQYF
many,-,TRBJ2-3,TRBV7-6,TGTGCCAGCAGCTTAGGGAGACTAGGCACAGATACGCAGTATTTT,CASSLGRLGTDTQYF
-,TRBD2,TRBJ2-7,TRBV27,TGTGCCAGCAGTCCTATGCCGGGACTAGGACCCTACGAGCAGTACTTC,CASSPMPGLGPYEQYF
few,-,TRBJ2-3,TRBV5-1,TGCGCCAGCTCAGTGGGGTCCGTGAGCACAGATACGCAGTATTTT,CASSVGSVSTDTQYF